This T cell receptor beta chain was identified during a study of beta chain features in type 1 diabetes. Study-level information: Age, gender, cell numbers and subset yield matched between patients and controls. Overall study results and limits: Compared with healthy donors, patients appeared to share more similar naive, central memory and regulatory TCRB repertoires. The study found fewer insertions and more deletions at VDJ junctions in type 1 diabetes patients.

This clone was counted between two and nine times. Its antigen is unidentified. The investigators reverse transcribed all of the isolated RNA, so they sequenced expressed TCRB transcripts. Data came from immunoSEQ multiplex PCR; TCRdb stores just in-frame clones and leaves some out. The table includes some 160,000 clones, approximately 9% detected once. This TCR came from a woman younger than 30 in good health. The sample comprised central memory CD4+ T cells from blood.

In DNA, the CDR3 is TGTGCCACCAAAAAAGGGAGTCCTGTCTTCAATGAGCAGTTCTTC. Protein: CATKKGSPVFNEQFF. The gene calls are TRBV2 and TRBJ2-1; maybe TRBD2 (5 bases). This CDR3 is 15 amino acids long. V was cut by 10 bases and J by 6 bases, with 22 bases left in between. The germline V gene has CDR1 SNHLY and CDR2 FYNNEI.